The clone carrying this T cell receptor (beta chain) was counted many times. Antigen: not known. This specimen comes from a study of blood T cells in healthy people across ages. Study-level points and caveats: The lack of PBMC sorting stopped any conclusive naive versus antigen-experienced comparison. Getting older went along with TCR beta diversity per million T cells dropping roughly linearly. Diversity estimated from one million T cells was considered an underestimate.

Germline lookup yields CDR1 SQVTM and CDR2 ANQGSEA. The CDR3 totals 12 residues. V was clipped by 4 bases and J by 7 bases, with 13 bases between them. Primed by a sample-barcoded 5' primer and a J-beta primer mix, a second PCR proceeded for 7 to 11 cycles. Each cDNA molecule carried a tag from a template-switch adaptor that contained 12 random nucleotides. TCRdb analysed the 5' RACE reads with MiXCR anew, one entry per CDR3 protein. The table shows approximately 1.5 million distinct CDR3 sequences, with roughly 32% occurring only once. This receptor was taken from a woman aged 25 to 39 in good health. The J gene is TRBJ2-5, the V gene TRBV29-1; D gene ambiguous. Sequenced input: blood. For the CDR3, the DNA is TGCAGCGTTGTAGGAGAGGCAGGGACCCAGTACTTC. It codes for CSVVGEAGTQYF. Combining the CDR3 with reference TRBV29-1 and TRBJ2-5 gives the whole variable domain SAVISQKPSRDICQRGTSLTIQCQVDSQVTMMFWYRQQPGQSLTLIATANQGSEATYESGFVIDKFPISRPNLTFSTLTVSNMSPEDSSIYLCSVVGEAGTQYFGPGTRLLVL.